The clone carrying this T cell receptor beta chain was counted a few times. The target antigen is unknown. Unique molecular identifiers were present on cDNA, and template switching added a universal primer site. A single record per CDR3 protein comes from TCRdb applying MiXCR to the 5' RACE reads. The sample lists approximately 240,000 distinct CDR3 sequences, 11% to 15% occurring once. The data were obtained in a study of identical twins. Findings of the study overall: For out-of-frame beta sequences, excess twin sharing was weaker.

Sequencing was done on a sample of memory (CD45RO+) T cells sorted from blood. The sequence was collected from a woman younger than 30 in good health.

CDR3 protein: CATSDPNGGAADTQYF. Written as DNA, the CDR3 is TGTGCCACCAGTGATCCTAACGGGGGGGCCGCAGATACGCAGTATTTT. The genes are TRBV24-1 and TRBJ2-3; TRBD2 aligns across 8 bases. Trimming removed 3 bases from V and 4 bases from J; junction bases left unmatched: 8. Per the germline V gene, CDR1 is KGHDR and CDR2 is SFDVKD. The CDR3 spans 16 residues.